This T cell receptor (beta chain) stems from a study of T-cell memory formation after mild COVID-19. This clonotype has at least ten counts. No antigen is known for it. Using its own MiXCR run on the 5' RACE reads, TCRdb lists one record per CDR3 protein. The sample lists 25,000 to 30,000 distinct CDR3 sequences, less than 15% occurring once. General study results and limits: In pre-infection memory, a portion of responding clones appeared, which suggested that cross-reactive memory joined. CD4+ contracting clones were mainly CM and EM; CD8+ ones, EMRA.

Germline CDR1 reads ENHRY; CDR2 reads SYGVKD. The CDR3 loop spans 15 amino acids. The V gene end was trimmed by 3 bases and the J gene end by 0 bases; junction bases not matched to a gene: 5. The sequence came from an adult woman who had mild COVID-19 (a few samples of this study predate the infection). Cell type and time point are not known. The chain couples TRBV10-3 to TRBJ2-7; 7 bases align to TRBD2. The source material was PBMCs or a T cell subset sorted from them (not recorded which). The CDR3 DNA sequence: TGTGCCATCAGTGACGGGACTATGAGCTCCTACGAGCAGTACTTC. This gives the protein CAISDGTMSSYEQYF.